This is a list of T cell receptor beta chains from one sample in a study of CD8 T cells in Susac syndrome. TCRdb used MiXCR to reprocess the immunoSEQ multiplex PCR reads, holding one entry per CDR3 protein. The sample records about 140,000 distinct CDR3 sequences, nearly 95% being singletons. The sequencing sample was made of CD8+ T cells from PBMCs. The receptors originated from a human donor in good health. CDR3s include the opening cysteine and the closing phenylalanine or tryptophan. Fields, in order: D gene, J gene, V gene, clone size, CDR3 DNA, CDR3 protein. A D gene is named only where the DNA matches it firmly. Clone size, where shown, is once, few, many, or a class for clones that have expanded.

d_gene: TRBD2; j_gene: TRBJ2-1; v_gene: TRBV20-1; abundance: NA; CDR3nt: TGCAGTGCTAGACTAGCGGGAGCCTACAATGAGCAGTTCTTC; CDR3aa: CSARLAGAYNEQFF
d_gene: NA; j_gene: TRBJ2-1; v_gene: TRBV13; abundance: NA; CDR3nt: TGTGCCAGCAGCTTATGGGGCGAGGGGGGCGCGGAATTCTTC; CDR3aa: CASSLWGEGGAEFF
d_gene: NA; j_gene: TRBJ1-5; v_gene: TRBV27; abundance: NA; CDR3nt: TGTGCCAGCAGCAGTTTTTCAGTCGATCAGCCCCAGCATTTT; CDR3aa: CASSSFSVDQPQHF
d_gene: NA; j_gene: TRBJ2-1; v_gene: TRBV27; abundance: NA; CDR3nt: TGTGCCAGCAGTTTTTTAGGGGTTTACAATGAGCAGTTCTTC; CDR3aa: CASSFLGVYNEQFF
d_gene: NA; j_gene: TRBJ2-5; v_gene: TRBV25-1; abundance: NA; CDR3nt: TGTGCCAGCAGTGAAATTGCCGAGTCCTCCACACCTTTTCAAGAGACCCAGTACTTC; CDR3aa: CASSEIAESSTPFQETQYF
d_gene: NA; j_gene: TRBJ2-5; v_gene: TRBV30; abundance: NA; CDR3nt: TGTGCCTGGAGTCTCAGTTCGGGGGAGGCAGAGACCCAGTACTTC; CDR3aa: CAWSLSSGEAETQYF
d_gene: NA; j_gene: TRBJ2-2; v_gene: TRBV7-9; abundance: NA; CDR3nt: TGTGCCAGCAGTGAGGGGCGCTACACCGGGGAGCTGTTTTTT; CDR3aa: CASSEGRYTGELFF
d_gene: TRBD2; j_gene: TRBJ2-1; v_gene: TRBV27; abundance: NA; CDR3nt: TGTGCCAGCAGGGTTAGCGGGAGTTACAATGAGCAGTTCTTC; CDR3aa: CASRVSGSYNEQFF
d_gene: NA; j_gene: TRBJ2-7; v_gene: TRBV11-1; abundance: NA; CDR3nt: TGTGCCAGCAGCCTAGAACTAGGCCCCTACGAGCAGTACTTC; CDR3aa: CASSLELGPYEQYF
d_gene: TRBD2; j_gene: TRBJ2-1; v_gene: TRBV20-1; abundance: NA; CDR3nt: TGCAGTGCTAGAAAGACTAGCGGGATTTACAATGAGCAGTTCTTC; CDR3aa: CSARKTSGIYNEQFF
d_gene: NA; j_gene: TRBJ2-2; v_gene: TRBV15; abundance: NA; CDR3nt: TGTGCCACCAGCAGTAACAGAGACACCGGGGAGCTGTTTTTT; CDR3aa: CATSSNRDTGELFF
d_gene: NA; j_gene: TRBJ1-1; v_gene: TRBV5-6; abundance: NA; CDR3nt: TGTGCCAGCACACTTATGAACACTGAAGCTTTCTTT; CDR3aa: CASTLMNTEAFF
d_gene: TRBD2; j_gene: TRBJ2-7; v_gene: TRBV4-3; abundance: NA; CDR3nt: TGCGCCAGCAGCCAGACTAGCGGGGGACTCTACGAGCAGTACTTC; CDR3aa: CASSQTSGGLYEQYF
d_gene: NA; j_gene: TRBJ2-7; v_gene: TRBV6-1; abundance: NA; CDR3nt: TGTGCCAGCAAGACAGCGAGTTACGAGCAGTACTTC; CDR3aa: CASKTASYEQYF
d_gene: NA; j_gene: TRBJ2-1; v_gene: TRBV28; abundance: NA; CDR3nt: TGTGCCAGCAGTTTAGACGGATCCTACAATGAGCAGTTCTTC; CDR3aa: CASSLDGSYNEQFF
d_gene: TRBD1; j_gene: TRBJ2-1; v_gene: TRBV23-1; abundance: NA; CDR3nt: TGCGCCAGCGATTGGGACAGGGGGGGAAATGAGCAGTTCTTC; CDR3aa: CASDWDRGGNEQFF
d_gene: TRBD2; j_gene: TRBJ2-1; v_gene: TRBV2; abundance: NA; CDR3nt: TGTGCCAGCAGTCGGTCTAGCGGGTTGAATGAGCAGTTCTTC; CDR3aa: CASSRSSGLNEQFF
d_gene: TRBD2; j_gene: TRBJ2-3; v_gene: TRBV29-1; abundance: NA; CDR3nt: TGCAGCGTTGAGGGCGGGGGGAGCACAGATACGCAGTATTTT; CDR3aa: CSVEGGGSTDTQYF
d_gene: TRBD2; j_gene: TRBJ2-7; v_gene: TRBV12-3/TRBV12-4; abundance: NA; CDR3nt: TGTGCCAGCAGGGACCGGACTAGTTTCTCCTACGAGCAGTACTTC; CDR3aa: CASRDRTSFSYEQYF
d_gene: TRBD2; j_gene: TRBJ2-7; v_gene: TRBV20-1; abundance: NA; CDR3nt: TGCAGTGCTTCACTAGCGGGGCCATACGAGCAGTACTTC; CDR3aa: CSASLAGPYEQYF
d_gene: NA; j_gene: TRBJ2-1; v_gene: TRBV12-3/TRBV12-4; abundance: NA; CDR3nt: TGTGCCAGCAGTTCTGGGGGGCCGAGCTCCTACAATGAGCAGTTCTTC; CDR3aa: CASSSGGPSSYNEQFF
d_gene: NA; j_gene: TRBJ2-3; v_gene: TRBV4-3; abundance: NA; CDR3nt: TGCGCCAGCAGCCAAGATCGGCAGGGGACGCAGTATTTT; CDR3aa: CASSQDRQGTQYF
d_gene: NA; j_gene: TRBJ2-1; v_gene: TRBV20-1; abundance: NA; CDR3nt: TGCAGTGGGACTACCGGAGGCTACAATGAGCAGTTCTTC; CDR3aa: CSGTTGGYNEQFF
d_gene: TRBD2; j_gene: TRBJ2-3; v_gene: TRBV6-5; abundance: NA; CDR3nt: TGTGCCAGCACCGGACTAGCGGGGGGCACAGATACGCAGTATTTT; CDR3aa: CASTGLAGGTDTQYF
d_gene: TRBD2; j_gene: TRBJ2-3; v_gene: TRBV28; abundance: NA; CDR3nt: TGTGCCAGCAGTTTAGGCGGGAGGCCCGAGGATACGCAGTATTTT; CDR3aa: CASSLGGRPEDTQYF
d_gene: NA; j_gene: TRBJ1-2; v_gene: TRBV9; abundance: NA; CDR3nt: TGTGCCAGCAGCGTAGCAGCCACCAGGGTCAGGGGCTACACCTTC; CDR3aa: CASSVAATRVRGYTF
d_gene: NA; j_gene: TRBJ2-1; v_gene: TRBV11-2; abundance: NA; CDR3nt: TGTGCCAGCAGCAACGGACCCTCGGTGAGCTCCTACAATGAGCAGTTCTTC; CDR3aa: CASSNGPSVSSYNEQFF
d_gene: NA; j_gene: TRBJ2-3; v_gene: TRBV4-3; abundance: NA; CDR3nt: TGCGCCAGCAGCCAAGATAGCGGTAGCACAGATACGCAGTATTTT; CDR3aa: CASSQDSGSTDTQYF
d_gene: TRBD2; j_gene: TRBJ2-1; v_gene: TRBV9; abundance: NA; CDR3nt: TGTGCCAGCAGCGTAGGCCTAGCGGGAAGGGACAATGAGCAGTTCTTC; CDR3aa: CASSVGLAGRDNEQFF
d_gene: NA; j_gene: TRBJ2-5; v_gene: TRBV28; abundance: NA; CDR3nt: TGTGCCAGCAATCCCCGACCGGGGCAAGAGACCCAGTACTTC; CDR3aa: CASNPRPGQETQYF
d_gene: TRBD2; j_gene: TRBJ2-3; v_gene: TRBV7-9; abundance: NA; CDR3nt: TGTGCCAGCAGCTCCCCACTAGCGGCAGATACGCAGTATTTT; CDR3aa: CASSSPLAADTQYF
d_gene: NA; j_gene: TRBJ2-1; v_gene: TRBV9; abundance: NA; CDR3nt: TGTGCCAGCAGCGCAGATGACAGTTACAATGAGCAGTTCTTC; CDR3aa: CASSADDSYNEQFF
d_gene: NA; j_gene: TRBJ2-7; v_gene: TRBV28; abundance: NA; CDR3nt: TGTGCCAGCAGTTTCGCGACAGGCCCCTCCGAGCAGTACTTC; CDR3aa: CASSFATGPSEQYF
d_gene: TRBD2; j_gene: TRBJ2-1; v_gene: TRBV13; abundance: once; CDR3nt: TGTGCCAGCAGACCGATGACTAGCGGGGCATACAATGAGCAGTTCTTC; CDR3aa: CASRPMTSGAYNEQFF
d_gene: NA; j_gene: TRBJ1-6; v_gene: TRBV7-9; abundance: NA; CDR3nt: TGTGCCAGCAGCCCTGACGGCGTTTATTTCCACTTT; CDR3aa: CASSPDGVYFHF
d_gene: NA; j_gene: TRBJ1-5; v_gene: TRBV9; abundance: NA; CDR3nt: TGTGCCAGCAGCGTAGATCCAGGGGATCAGCCCCAGCATTTT; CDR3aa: CASSVDPGDQPQHF
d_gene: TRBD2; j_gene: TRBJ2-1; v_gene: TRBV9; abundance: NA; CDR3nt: TGTGCCAGCAGCGCGACTAGCGTTTGGGCCAATGAGCAGTTCTTC; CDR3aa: CASSATSVWANEQFF
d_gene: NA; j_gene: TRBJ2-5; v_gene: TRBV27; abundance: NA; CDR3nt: TGTGCCAGCAGCCAGACTAGGGGTGAAGAGACCCAGTACTTC; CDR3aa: CASSQTRGEETQYF
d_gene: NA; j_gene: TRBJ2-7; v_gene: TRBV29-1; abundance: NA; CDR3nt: TGCAGCGCCAAGGACGGTTCCTACGAGCAGTACTTC; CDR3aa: CSAKDGSYEQYF
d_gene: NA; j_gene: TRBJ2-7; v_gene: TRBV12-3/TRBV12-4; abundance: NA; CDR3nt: TGTGCCAGCAGTTTTTTGGGTCCAGGTCCCACCGAGCAGTACTTC; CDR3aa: CASSFLGPGPTEQYF
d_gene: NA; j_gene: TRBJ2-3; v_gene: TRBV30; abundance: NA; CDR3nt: TGTGCCTGGAGTACCACATCAGGGGGGCTCACAGATACGCAGTATTTT; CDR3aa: CAWSTTSGGLTDTQYF
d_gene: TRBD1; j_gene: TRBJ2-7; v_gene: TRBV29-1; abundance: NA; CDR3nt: TGCAGCGTTAGGACAGGGGAGGGCGAGCAGTACTTC; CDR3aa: CSVRTGEGEQYF
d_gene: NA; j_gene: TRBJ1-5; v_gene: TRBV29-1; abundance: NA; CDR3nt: TGCAGCGTTGAAGATAACCCTCTTGGGCCCCAGCATTTT; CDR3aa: CSVEDNPLGPQHF
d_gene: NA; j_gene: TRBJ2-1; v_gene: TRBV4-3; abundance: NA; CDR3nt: TGCGCCAGCAGCCAAGAATTCGTAGATATTGATGAGCAGTTCTTC; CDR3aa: CASSQEFVDIDEQFF
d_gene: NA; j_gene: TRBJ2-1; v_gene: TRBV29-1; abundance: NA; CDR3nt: TGCAGCGTTGAAGAGTTGGTAGAATACAATGAGCAGTTCTTC; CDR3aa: CSVEELVEYNEQFF